Described below is a single TCR beta chain sequence and its context. V lost 6 bases, J lost 5 bases, and 1 base stayed unmatched. Germline lookup yields CDR1 LGHNA and CDR2 YSLEER. The CDR3 contains 12 residues. Authors' data handling: From reference gene primer amplification, estimates of nucleated cell counts were derived. The method was immunoSEQ multiplex PCR; TCRdb's version includes in-frame clones alone and lacks a portion of them. V, J and clone size are taken as reported in that table, and D and trimming were inferred from the DNA itself. The sample carries 65,000 to 85,000 clones, 70% to 90% recorded once. The data were obtained in a study of blood T cell repertoires in COVID-19. Across the whole study: Both acute and convalescent COVID-19 samples were obtained from the United States, Italy and Spain. PBMCs, B-cell-depleted T cells, or T cells were the source of the cDNA or gDNA that made up the material.

The sample taken for sequencing was peripheral blood. The origin of this receptor is a woman aged 55-70 years with acute or convalescent COVID-19. The chain carries TRBV4-3 and TRBJ2-1, with 7 bases identical to TRBD2. The CDR3 DNA follows: TGCGCCAGCAGGGGGAGGGACAATGAGCAGTTCTTC. Residues: CASRGRDNEQFF.